Listed below are T cell receptor beta chains from one sample, sequenced in a study of blood T cells in healthy people across ages. TCRdb recomputed calls from the 5' RACE reads with MiXCR, one row per CDR3 protein. This table holds about a million distinct CDR3 sequences, around 48% found once. Sequenced input: blood. These receptors were obtained from a man aged 30 to 45 in good health. The CDR3 runs from the conserved cysteine through the conserved F or W. Fields, in order: V gene, CDR3 protein.

TRBV3-1 CASSQEVYGVTTDTQYF
TRBV25-1 CASSESGRANYEQYF
TRBV20-1 CSARDMGLAGYNEQFF
TRBV9 CASSVSSWGSTDTQYF
TRBV27 CASSRQGLLSLAKNIQYF
TRBV6-5 CASSYSIGRGVGTGELFF
TRBV5-1 CASSPKGQENSPLHF
TRBV9 CASSLRYTGELFF
TRBV12-3/TRBV12-4 CASSFALAKNIQYF
TRBV6-4 CASSEGRRGNEQFF
TRBV9 CASSNKLAGYNEQYF
TRBV9 CASSVGSESNYGYTF
TRBV18 CASGGQGYGYTF
TRBV6-2/TRBV6-3 CASRGGYEAFF
TRBV9 CASSFGQETGEQYF